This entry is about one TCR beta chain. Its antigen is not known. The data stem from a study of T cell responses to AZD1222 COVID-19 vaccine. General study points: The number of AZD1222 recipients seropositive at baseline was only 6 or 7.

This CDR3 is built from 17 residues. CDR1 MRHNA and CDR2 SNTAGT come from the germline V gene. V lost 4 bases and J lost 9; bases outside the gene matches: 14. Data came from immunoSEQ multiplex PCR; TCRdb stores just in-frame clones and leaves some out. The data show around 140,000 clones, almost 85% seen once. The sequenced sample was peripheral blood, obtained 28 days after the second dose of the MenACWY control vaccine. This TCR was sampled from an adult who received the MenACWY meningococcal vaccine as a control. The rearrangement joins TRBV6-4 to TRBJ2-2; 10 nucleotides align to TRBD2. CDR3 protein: CASSALPGLAPRRELFF. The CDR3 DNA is TGTGCCAGCAGTGCGCTACCGGGACTAGCGCCCCGGAGGGAGCTGTTTTTT.